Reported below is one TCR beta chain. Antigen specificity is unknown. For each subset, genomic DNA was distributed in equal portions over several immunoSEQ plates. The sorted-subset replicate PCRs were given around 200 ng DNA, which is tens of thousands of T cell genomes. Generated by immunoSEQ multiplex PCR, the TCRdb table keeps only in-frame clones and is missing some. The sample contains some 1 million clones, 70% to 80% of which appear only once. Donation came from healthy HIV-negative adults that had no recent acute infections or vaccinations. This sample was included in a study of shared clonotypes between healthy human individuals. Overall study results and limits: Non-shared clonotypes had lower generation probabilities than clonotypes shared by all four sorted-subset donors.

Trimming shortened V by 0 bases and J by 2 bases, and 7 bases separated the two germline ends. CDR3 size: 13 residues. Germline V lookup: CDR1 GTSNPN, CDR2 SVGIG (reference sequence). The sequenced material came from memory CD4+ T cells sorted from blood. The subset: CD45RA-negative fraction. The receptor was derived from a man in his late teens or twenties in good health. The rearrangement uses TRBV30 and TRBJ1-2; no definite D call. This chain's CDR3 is CAWSVLGNYGYTF. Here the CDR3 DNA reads TGTGCCTGGAGTGTATTGGGGAACTATGGCTACACCTTC.